This T cell receptor beta chain is drawn from a study of monozygotic twins with inflammatory bowel disease. Study-wide points: Treatment differences in immunosuppression may have added variability to the repertoires of patients.

Using the 5' RACE reads, TCRdb records one entry per CDR3 protein without DNA. The sample totals 150,000 to 200,000 distinct CDR3 sequences. The CDR3 runs 13 residues. CDR1 and CDR2 (germline): SGHTA, FQGNSA. As regards this clonotype: What it binds is unknown.

The chain joins TRBV7-2 to TRBJ2-1; the D call of TRBD1 rests on TCRdb alone, since no DNA is present to check it. Source material: blood. The receptor's source is a human donor with ulcerative colitis or Crohn's disease, or a healthy co-twin of an affected twin (not recorded which). The CDR3 region is CASWKGGGNEQFF.